A selection of T cell receptor beta chains follows, all from one sample in a study of blood T cell repertoires in COVID-19. The protocol was immunoSEQ multiplex PCR, while the TCRdb copy is restricted to in-frame clones and leaves out a portion. The data contain almost 200,000 clones, around four fifths of them singletons. The specimen sequenced was peripheral blood. These receptors all stem from a man aged 55 to 70 with COVID-19, enrolled during active disease. The CDR3 runs from the conserved cysteine through the conserved F or W. The D gene is left open where the match is weak. Rows give clone size only sometimes, using once, few, many, or a class for an expanded clone.

TRBV28,-,-,TRBJ1-5,TGTGCCAGCAGTAAGGAGAGCAATCAGCCCCAGCATTTT,CASSKESNQPQHF
TRBV6-6,TRBD1,-,TRBJ1-2,TGTGCCAGCAGTAGACAGGGACCCAATGGCTACACCTTC,CASSRQGPNGYTF
TRBV3-1/TRBV3-2,-,-,TRBJ1-4,TGTGCCAGCGCCTTCCACAGGGAGAAACTGTTTTTT,CASAFHREKLFF
TRBV24-1,TRBD1,-,TRBJ2-3,TGTGCCACCAGTGATTTAGGACAGGGTTGGGATACGCAGTATTTT,CATSDLGQGWDTQYF
TRBV7-9,TRBD1,-,TRBJ1-4,TGTGCCAGCAGTCCAGGGGGAGGTGAAAAACTGTTTTTT,CASSPGGGEKLFF
TRBV5-1,TRBD2,-,TRBJ2-3,TGCGCCAGCAGACGTGGTGCACGTCCCGGGACTAGCGATGGTACGCAGTATTTT,CASRRGARPGTSDGTQYF
TRBV30,-,-,TRBJ1-1,TGTGCCTGGCAGGAAAGTATGAACACTGAAGCTTTCTTT,CAWQESMNTEAFF
TRBV12-3/TRBV12-4,-,-,TRBJ1-2,TGTGCCAGCATAGGGGAACCTGACTATGGCTACACCTTC,CASIGEPDYGYTF
TRBV4-3,-,-,TRBJ1-6,TGCGCCAGCAGCCAAGCACCAGGTAGCTCCTATAATTCACCCCTCCACTTT,CASSQAPGSSYNSPLHF
TRBV30,-,-,TRBJ1-1,TGTGCCTGGAGTGTAACAGAGAACACTGAAGCTTTCTTT,CAWSVTENTEAFF
TRBV6-1,-,-,TRBJ1-1,TGTGCCAGCAGTGAAATGAGCGGCACTGAAGCTTTCTTT,CASSEMSGTEAFF
TRBV13,-,-,TRBJ2-2,TGTGCCAGCAGCCTTGGACAAGGACGTCGGGAGCTGTTTTTT,CASSLGQGRRELFF
TRBV30,-,-,TRBJ1-2,TGTGCCTGGAGTGTCCGGGGTGATGGCTACACCTTC,CAWSVRGDGYTF
TRBV5-1,-,-,TRBJ1-6,TGCGCCAGCAGCTCCGATCAGGGGAATAATTCACCCCTCCACTTT,CASSSDQGNNSPLHF
TRBV5-1,-,-,TRBJ1-1,TGCGCCAGCAGCCCCGGGGAGGGAAGCACTGAAGCTTTCTTT,CASSPGEGSTEAFF
TRBV11-2,-,once,TRBJ2-7,TGTGCCAGCAGCTTAGGCCCGGGACAAGACTCCTACGAGCAGTACTTC,CASSLGPGQDSYEQYF
TRBV28,TRBD2,few,TRBJ2-7,TGTGCCAGCACCCCAGAGGGCAGACTAGCGGGATATTCTTTC,CASTPEGRLAGYSF
TRBV27,-,once,TRBJ2-3,TGTGCCAGCAGTTTCCTCGGGGGAGCCGGCACAGATACGCAGTATTTT,CASSFLGGAGTDTQYF
TRBV6-5,-,-,TRBJ1-3,TGTGCCAGCAGTCGGGGGGCTTCTGGAAACACCATATATTTT,CASSRGASGNTIYF
TRBV27,TRBD1,-,TRBJ2-7,TGTGCCAGCAGCCGACAGGGTACCACCTACGAGCAGTACTTC,CASSRQGTTYEQYF
TRBV5-1,-,-,TRBJ1-6,TGCGCCAGCAGCTTGGCAGGTGTGCCTAATGCTTCACCCCTCCACTTT,CASSLAGVPNASPLHF
TRBV29-1,-,once,TRBJ1-2,TGCAGCGTTGAATTTGCGGGTGCCTATGGCTACACCTTC,CSVEFAGAYGYTF